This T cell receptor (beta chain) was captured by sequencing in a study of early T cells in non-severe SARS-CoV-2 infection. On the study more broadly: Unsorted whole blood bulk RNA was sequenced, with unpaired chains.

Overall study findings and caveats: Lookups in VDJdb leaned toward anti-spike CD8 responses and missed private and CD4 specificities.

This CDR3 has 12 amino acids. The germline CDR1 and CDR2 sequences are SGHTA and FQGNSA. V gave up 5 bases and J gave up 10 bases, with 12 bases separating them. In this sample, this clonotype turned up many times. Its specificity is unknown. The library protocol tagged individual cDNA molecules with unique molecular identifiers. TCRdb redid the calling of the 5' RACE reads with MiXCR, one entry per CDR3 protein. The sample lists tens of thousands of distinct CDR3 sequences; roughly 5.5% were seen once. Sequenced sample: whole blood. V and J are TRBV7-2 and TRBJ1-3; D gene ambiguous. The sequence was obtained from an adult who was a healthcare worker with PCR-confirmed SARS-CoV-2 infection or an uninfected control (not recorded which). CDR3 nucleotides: TGTGCCAGCAGCCAGGACGGCGGGACCATATATTTT. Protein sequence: CASSQDGGTIYF. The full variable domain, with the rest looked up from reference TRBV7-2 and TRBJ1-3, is GAGVSQSPSNKVTEKGKDVELRCDPISGHTALYWYRQSLGQGLEFLIYFQGNSAPDKSGLPSDRFSAERTGGSVSTLTIQRTQQEDSAVYLCASSQDGGTIYFGEGSWLTVV.